The 9 T cell receptor beta chains given below trace back to one sample, sequenced in a study of post-analysis software for immune sequencing data. Every TCR beta cDNA library bore unique molecular identifiers. TCRdb called the PCR reads again in MiXCR, with one record for every CDR3 protein. Of 700,000 to 900,000 distinct CDR3 sequences listed, roughly 50% are singletons. No antigens are known for them. Study results and caveats: Patients used several TRBV segments, including TRBV5-6, TRBV5-1 and TRBV20-1, more often than controls.

The sample comprised blood. These receptors were collected from a girl aged 10 to 17 with multiple sclerosis.

The V gene is TRBV5-1, the J gene TRBJ2-3, with D possibly being TRBD2 (5 bases). The CDR3 is 14 amino acids. CDR1 is SGHRS and CDR2 is YFSETQ in the germline V gene. Between the trimmed V and J ends, which lost 2 bases and 2 bases, there was a span of 9 bases. The DNA of the CDR3 is TGCGCCAGCAGCTTCGAGGGAGCCACAGATACGCAGTATTTT. This sequence encodes CASSFEGATDTQYF.

This clonotype was seen only a few times. The gene calls are TRBV29-1 and TRBJ2-7; perhaps TRBD2 as D (5 bases). Germline lookup yields CDR1 SQVTM and CDR2 ANQGSEA. Trimming stripped 5 bases from V and 6 bases from J, with 20 bases between. This CDR3 has 14 amino acids. CDR3: CSVIGVPGSLEQYF. In DNA form, the CDR3 reads TGCAGCGTTATTGGGGTTCCGGGGAGTCTCGAGCAGTACTTC.

The J gene is TRBJ2-1, the V gene TRBV5-6; 15 bases match TRBD2. Per the germline V gene, CDR1 is SGHDT and CDR2 is YYEEEE. There are 20 residues in the CDR3. V lost 0 bases and J lost 4; bases outside the gene matches: 11. The DNA for the CDR3 is TGTGCCAGCAGCTTGGATGGGGCCTGGACTAGCGGGAGGGGGTACAATGAGCAGTTCTTC. As protein: CASSLDGAWTSGRGYNEQFF.

J is TRBJ1-1 and V is TRBV7-8; TRBD1 might be the D (6 bases). CDR1 and CDR2 from the germline V gene are SGHVS and FQNEAQ. Trimming shortened V by 3 bases and J by 1 base, and 12 bases separated the two germline ends. CDR3 size: 15 residues. CDR3 sequence (DNA): TGTGCCAGCAGCTTGTCGGCGACAGGGAACACTGAAGCTTTCTTT. Protein: CASSLSATGNTEAFF.

The chain joins TRBV20-1 to TRBJ2-7; 9 bases match TRBD1. This CDR3 is built from 15 residues. V dropped 5 bases and J dropped 2; count of bases not matched to a gene: 10. The germline V gene has CDR1 DFQATT and CDR2 SNEGSKA (reference sequence). CDR3 bases: TGCAGTGCTTCCTCGGGACAGGGACCAACCTACGAGCAGTACTTC. It codes for CSASSGQGPTYEQYF.

For the CDR3, the DNA is TGTGCCAGCAGCAAATGGACACGGGCCTACGAGCAGTACTTC. Encoded protein: CASSKWTRAYEQYF. This rearrangement joins TRBV14 to TRBJ2-7; D is possibly TRBD1 (5 bases). The CDR3 covers 14 residues. The germline V gene has CDR1 SGHDN and CDR2 FVKESK. V dropped 5 bases and J dropped 2 bases, with 13 bases sitting between them.

V usage is TRBV29-1 and J usage is TRBJ2-5; 7 positions match TRBD2. This CDR3 spans 13 amino acids. Looked up from germline, CDR1 is SQVTM and CDR2 is ANQGSEA. The J segment lost 3 bases and the V segment lost 8 bases, leaving 9 bases of the junction unmatched. Here the CDR3 DNA reads TGCAGCACGGATGGGACTACCAAAGAGACCCAGTACTTC. Amino acids: CSTDGTTKETQYF.

There are a few counts of this clonotype. The chain employs TRBV4-3 and TRBJ2-7; 7 nucleotides agree with TRBD1. The CDR3 consists of 15 residues. V gave up 0 bases and J gave up 3 bases; unmatched junction bases: 5. CDR1 is LGHNA, CDR2 YSLEER, per germline. CDR3 sequence (DNA): TGCGCCAGCAGCCAAGATCGGCAGGGGGACTACGAGCAGTACTTC. Translation: CASSQDRQGDYEQYF.

V is TRBV7-8 and J is TRBJ2-7, with D possibly TRBD1 on 6 matching bases. V lost 4 bases and J lost 1, with 23 bases in between. The CDR3 consists of 18 residues. The germline V gene has CDR1 SGHVS and CDR2 FQNEAQ. The CDR3 sequence is CASSSLDASGTPSYEQYF. CDR3 sequence (DNA): TGTGCCAGCAGCTCCTTAGACGCCTCCGGGACACCGTCCTACGAGCAGTACTTC.